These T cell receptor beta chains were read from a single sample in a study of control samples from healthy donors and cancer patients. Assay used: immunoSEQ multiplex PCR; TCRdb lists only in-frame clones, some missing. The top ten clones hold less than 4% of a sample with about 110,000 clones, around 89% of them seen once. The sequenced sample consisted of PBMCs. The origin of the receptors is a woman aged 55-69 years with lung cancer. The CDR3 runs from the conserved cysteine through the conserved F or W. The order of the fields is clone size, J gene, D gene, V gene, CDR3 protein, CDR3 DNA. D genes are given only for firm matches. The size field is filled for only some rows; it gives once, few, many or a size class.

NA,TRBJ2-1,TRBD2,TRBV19,CASSIALAGVSSYNEQFF,TGTGCCAGTAGTATAGCTCTAGCGGGAGTGAGCTCCTACAATGAGCAGTTCTTC
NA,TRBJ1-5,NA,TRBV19,CASRLSDGSNQPQHF,TGTGCCAGTAGACTCTCGGACGGATCCAATCAGCCCCAGCATTTT
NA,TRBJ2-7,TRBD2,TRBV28,CASSLRGGRAQQYF,TGTGCCAGCAGTTTAAGGGGCGGGAGGGCCCAGCAGTACTTC
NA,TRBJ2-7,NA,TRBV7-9,CASSLQGSSYEQYF,TGTGCCAGCAGCTTACAAGGAAGCTCCTACGAGCAGTACTTC
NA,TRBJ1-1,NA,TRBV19,CASSIHDTEAFF,TGTGCCAGTAGTATTCATGACACTGAAGCTTTCTTT
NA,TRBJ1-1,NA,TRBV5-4,CASSPVSRNTEAFF,TGTGCCAGCAGCCCCGTGTCGCGGAACACTGAAGCTTTCTTT
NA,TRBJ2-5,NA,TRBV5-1,CASRGEPTPQETQYF,TGCGCCAGCAGAGGGGAGCCGACCCCCCAAGAGACCCAGTACTTC
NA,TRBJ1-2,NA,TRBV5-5,CASSPQTGSNYGYTF,TGTGCCAGCAGCCCTCAGACAGGCAGTAACTATGGCTACACCTTC
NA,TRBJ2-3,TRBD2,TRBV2,CASSEGTSGRYTQYF,TGTGCCAGCAGTGAAGGGACTAGCGGGAGATATACGCAGTATTTT
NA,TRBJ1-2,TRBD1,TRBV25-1,CASSGGWGYTF,TGTGCCAGCTCAGGGGGCTGGGGCTACACCTTC
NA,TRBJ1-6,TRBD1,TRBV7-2,CASSLGSGTGESPLHF,TGTGCCAGCAGCTTGGGGTCCGGGACAGGGGAATCACCCCTCCACTTT
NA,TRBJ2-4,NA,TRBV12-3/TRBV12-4,CASSFEGRNIQYF,TGTGCCAGCAGTTTTGAGGGGAGAAACATTCAGTACTTC
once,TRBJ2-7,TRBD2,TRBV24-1,CATSDSGGYEQYF,TGTGCCACCAGTGACTCCGGGGGGTACGAGCAGTACTTC
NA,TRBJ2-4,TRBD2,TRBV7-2,CASSLGEGRYIQYF,TGTGCCAGCAGCTTAGGGGAGGGCCGTTACATTCAGTACTTC
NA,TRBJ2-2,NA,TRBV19,CASSMLTGELFF,TGTGCCAGTAGTATGCTCACCGGGGAGCTGTTTTTT
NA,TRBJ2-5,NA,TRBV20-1,CSASGGSGETQYF,TGCAGTGCTAGTGGGGGGAGTGGGGAGACCCAGTACTTC
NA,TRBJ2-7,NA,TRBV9,CASSVEDHEQYF,TGTGCCAGCAGCGTAGAGGACCACGAGCAGTACTTC
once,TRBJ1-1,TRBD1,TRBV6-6,CASSYLDPSRDSFSFF,TGTGCCAGCAGTTACCTCGACCCGTCCCGGGACAGTTTCAGTTTCTTT
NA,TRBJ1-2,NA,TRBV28,CASSSGPGEMFGYTF,TGTGCCAGCAGCTCGGGTCCAGGGGAAATGTTTGGCTACACCTTC
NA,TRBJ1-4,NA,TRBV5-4,CASSEVGIEDEKLFF,TGTGCCAGCAGCGAAGTTGGGATTGAGGATGAAAAACTGTTTTTT
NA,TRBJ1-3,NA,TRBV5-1,CASSPRQSSGNTIYF,TGCGCCAGCAGCCCTCGACAGAGCTCTGGAAACACCATATATTTT
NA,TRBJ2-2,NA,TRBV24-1,CATSGGTNTGELFF,TGTGCCACCAGTGGGGGTACGAACACCGGGGAGCTGTTTTTT
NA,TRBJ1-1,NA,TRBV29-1,CSVGAYTEAFF,TGCAGCGTTGGGGCCTACACTGAAGCTTTCTTT
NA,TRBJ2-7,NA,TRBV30,CAWSLTGSEQYF,TGTGCCTGGAGTTTAACAGGGAGCGAGCAGTACTTC
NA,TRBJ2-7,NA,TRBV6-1,CASSDHLGTSVSYEQYF,TGTGCCAGCAGTGACCACCTCGGGACATCCGTATCCTACGAGCAGTACTTC
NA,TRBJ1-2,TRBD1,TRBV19,CASSVGQNYGYTF,TGTGCCAGTAGTGTGGGACAGAACTATGGCTACACCTTC
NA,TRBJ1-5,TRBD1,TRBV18,CASSPGQGLGQPQHF,TGTGCCAGCTCACCGGGACAGGGATTAGGTCAGCCCCAGCATTTT
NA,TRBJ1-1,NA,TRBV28,CASSLKNRENTEAFF,TGTGCCAGCAGTTTGAAAAACAGAGAGAACACTGAAGCTTTCTTT
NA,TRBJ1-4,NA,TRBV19,CASSLTGGTNEKLFF,TGTGCCAGTAGTCTGACAGGAGGGACTAATGAAAAACTGTTTTTT
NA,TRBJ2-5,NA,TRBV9,CASSVGMDEAETQYF,TGTGCCAGCAGCGTAGGGATGGACGAAGCGGAGACCCAGTACTTC
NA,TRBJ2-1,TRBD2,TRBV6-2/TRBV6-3,CASSSTGASGFWGASYNEQFF,TGTGCCAGCAGTTCGACCGGGGCTAGCGGGTTCTGGGGCGCATCTTACAATGAGCAGTTCTTC
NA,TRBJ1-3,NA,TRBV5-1,CASSPDNGNTIYF,TGCGCCAGCAGCCCTGACAACGGAAACACCATATATTTT
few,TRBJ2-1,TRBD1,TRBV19,CASSPQGQGGYNEQFF,TGTGCCAGTAGTCCCCAGGGACAGGGGGGTTACAATGAGCAGTTCTTC
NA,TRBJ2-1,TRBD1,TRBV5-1,CASRDREYNEQFF,TGCGCCAGCCGGGACAGGGAATACAATGAGCAGTTCTTC
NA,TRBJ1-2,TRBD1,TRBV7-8,CASMGEGTAYYGYTF,TGTGCCAGCATGGGGGAAGGGACAGCTTACTATGGCTACACCTTC
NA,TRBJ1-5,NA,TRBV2,CASSEADSVRHF,TGTGCCAGCAGTGAAGCTGACAGCGTACGGCATTTT
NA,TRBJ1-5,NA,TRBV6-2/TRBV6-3,CASSSSTGLLHQPQHF,TGTGCCAGCAGTTCCTCAACGGGACTTTTGCATCAGCCCCAGCATTTT
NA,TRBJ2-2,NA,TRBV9,CASSPPFNTGELFF,TGTGCCAGCAGCCCTCCGTTTAACACCGGGGAGCTGTTTTTT
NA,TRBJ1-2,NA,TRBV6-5,CASSPAGDYGYTF,TGTGCCAGCAGCCCGGCAGGGGACTATGGCTACACCTTC
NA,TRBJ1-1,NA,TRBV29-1,CSAATVEGSEAFF,TGCAGCGCTGCTACCGTGGAGGGGTCTGAAGCTTTCTTT
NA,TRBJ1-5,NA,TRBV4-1,CASSQDVLTSNQPQHF,TGCGCCAGCAGCCAAGATGTGTTGACTAGCAATCAGCCCCAGCATTTT
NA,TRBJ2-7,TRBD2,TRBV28,CASSGGVAGFVSSYEQYF,TGTGCCAGCAGTGGCGGGGTAGCGGGATTTGTGTCGAGTTACGAGCAGTACTTC
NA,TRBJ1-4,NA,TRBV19,CASSTGQTNEKLFF,TGTGCCAGTAGTACAGGGCAGACTAATGAAAAACTGTTTTTT
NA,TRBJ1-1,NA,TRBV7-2,CASSPNQAGGDKAFF,TGTGCCAGCAGCCCAAACCAGGCCGGGGGAGACAAAGCTTTCTTT
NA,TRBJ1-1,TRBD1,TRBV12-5,CASGLGQGANTEAFF,TGTGCTAGTGGTTTGGGACAGGGGGCGAACACTGAAGCTTTCTTT
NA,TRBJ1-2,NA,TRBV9,CASSGDGFNYGYTF,TGTGCCAGCAGCGGAGACGGTTTTAACTATGGCTACACCTTC
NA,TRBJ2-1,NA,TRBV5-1,CASSLDPTSYNEQFF,TGCGCCAGCAGCCTAGATCCGACAAGCTACAATGAGCAGTTCTTC
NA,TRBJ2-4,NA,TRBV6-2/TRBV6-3,CASSTSIIAKNIQYF,TGTGCCAGCAGTACCTCGATTATAGCCAAAAACATTCAGTACTTC
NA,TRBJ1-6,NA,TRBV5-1,CASSLRTQGSVSPLHF,TGCGCCAGCAGCTTGAGAACTCAGGGGAGCGTCTCACCCCTCCACTTT
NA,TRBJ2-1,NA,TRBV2,CASRKGRNISYNEQFF,TGTGCCAGCAGAAAGGGACGGAACATCTCCTACAATGAGCAGTTCTTC
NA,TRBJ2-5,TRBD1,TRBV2,CASRESTGGWETQYF,TGTGCCAGCAGAGAATCGACAGGGGGCTGGGAGACCCAGTACTTC
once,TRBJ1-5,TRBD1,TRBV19,CASSVQGAQPQHF,TGTGCCAGTAGTGTGCAGGGGGCTCAGCCCCAGCATTTT
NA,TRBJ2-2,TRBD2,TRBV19,CATQAGWANTGELFF,TGTGCCACACAAGCGGGGTGGGCGAACACCGGGGAGCTGTTTTTT
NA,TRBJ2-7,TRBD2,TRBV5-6,CASSSSGDPSPYEQYF,TGTGCCAGCAGCTCAAGCGGGGACCCCTCCCCTTACGAGCAGTACTTC
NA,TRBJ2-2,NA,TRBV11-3,CASSLESDGELFF,TGTGCCAGCAGCTTAGAGAGTGACGGGGAGCTGTTTTTT
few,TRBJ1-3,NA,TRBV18,CASSLMGEVSGNTIYF,TGTGCCAGCTCACTTATGGGGGAAGTTTCCGGAAACACCATATATTTT
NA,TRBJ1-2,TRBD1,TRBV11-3,CASSFETGSYGYTF,TGTGCCAGCAGCTTCGAGACAGGGTCCTATGGCTACACCTTC
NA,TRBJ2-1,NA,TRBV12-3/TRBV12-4,CASTKTSRQFF,TGTGCCAGCACCAAGACTAGTCGGCAGTTCTTC